This paragraph reports one T cell receptor beta chain. Antigen specificity is unknown. The data belong to a study of tumor-infiltrating lymphocytes in localized non-small cell lung cancer. General study findings and limits: Different pieces of the same tissue were used for each assay. Tumors had more T cell infiltration than uninvolved lung, per TCRbeta sequencing and CD3 counts.

Measured with immunoSEQ multiplex PCR; TCRdb has only the in-frame clones, and not every one. The data contain 13,000 or so clones, 68% of them singletons. The TCR comes from a human donor with non-small cell lung cancer. The sample was uninvolved lung tissue not adjacent to the tumor.

The CDR3 here is CASSKDRYSDEAFF. CDR3 nucleotides: TGTGCCAGCAGCAAGGACAGGTACAGTGATGAAGCTTTCTTT. The rearrangement uses TRBV21-1 and TRBJ1-1; TRBD1 reflects the table's D call only, with no check against the DNA. TRBV21-1 is labeled a pseudogene. The CDR3 totals 14 residues.